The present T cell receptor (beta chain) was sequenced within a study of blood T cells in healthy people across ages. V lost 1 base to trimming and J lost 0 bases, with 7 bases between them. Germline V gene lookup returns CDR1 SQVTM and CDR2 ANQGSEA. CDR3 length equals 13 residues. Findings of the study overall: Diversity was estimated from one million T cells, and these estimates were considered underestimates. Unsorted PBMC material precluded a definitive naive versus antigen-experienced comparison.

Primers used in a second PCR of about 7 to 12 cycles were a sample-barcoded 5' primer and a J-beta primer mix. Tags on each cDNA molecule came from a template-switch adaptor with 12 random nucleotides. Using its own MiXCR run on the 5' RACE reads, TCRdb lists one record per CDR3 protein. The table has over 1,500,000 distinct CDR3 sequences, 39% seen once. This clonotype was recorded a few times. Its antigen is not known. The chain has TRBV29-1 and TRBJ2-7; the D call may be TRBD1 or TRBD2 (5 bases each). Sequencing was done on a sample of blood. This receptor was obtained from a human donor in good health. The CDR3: CSVEGDDSYEQYF. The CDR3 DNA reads TGCAGCGTTGAAGGGGACGACTCCTACGAGCAGTACTTC.